This passage covers 10 T cell receptor beta chains from one sample sequenced in a study of shared clonotypes between healthy human individuals. Sequenced by immunoSEQ multiplex PCR; TCRdb stores in-frame clones only, minus some. The table lists millions of clones, 95% of them singletons, with roughly 0.13% in the top ten. The material sequenced was naive CD4+ T cells sorted from blood. Subset noted: CD45RA+ positively selected. The receptors originated from a man younger than 35 in good health.

The chain is built from TRBV5-1 and TRBJ2-7; 8 bases map to TRBD2. Germline V lookup: CDR1 SGHRS, CDR2 YFSETQ. The CDR3 length is 16 residues. V shed 0 bases and J 2 bases; nucleotides not matched to a gene: 7. CDR3 residues: CASSLEVTGGPYEQYF. The CDR3, as DNA: TGCGCCAGCAGCTTGGAAGTTACGGGGGGGCCCTACGAGCAGTACTTC.

DNA of the CDR3: TGTGCCAGCACAGAGGGAGGAGGGCAGCCCCAGCATTTT. Residues: CASTEGGGQPQHF. This chain uses TRBV18 with TRBJ1-5, with unresolved D. CDR3 length: 13 residues. V was shortened by 8 bases and J by 7 bases, with 15 bases between the two germline ends. In germline, CDR1 is KGHSH, CDR2 LQKENI.

The chain employs TRBV10-3 and TRBJ2-7, with D possibly matching TRBD2 (6 bases). V was trimmed by 5 bases and J by 6 bases, leaving 11 bases between them. Germline V gives CDR1 ENHRY, CDR2 SYGVKD. The CDR3 spans 12 residues. CDR3 amino acids: CAISTLAGEQYF. The CDR3 region has the DNA TGTGCCATCAGTACACTAGCAGGCGAGCAGTACTTC.

V usage is TRBV19 and J usage is TRBJ1-1, with 11 bases fitting TRBD1. Germline CDR1 is LNHDA and CDR2 is SQIVND (reference sequence). The length of the CDR3 is 15 residues. With V trimmed by 6 bases and J by 4 bases, 7 bases remained unmatched. The CDR3 region has the DNA TGTGCCAGTAGCGGAGGACAGGGGGCCTCCACTGAAGCTTTCTTT. This encodes CASSGGQGASTEAFF.

The chain carries TRBV9 and TRBJ2-2; the D gene is possibly TRBD2 (6 bases). The germline V gene encodes CDR1 SGDLS and CDR2 YYNGEE. Trimming removed 1 base at V and 4 bases at J, with 11 bases between. The CDR3 contains 15 residues. The CDR3 sequence: CASSVPTGVTGELFF. The DNA for the CDR3 is TGTGCCAGCAGCGTACCTACGGGAGTCACCGGGGAGCTGTTTTTT.

This sequence joins TRBV29-1 and TRBJ2-7; D is perhaps TRBD2 (6 bases). The germline gives CDR1 SQVTM, CDR2 ANQGSEA. V lost 6 bases, J lost 0 bases, and 12 bases lay in between. CDR3 size: 13 residues. The chain's CDR3 is CSVRDSSSYEQYF. The CDR3 nucleotides are TGCAGCGTCAGGGACTCGAGCTCCTACGAGCAGTACTTC.

The chain uses TRBV6-6 and TRBJ2-1; 14 bases fit TRBD2. Germline V gene data show CDR1 as MNHNY and CDR2 as SVGAGI (reference sequence). J was trimmed by 2 bases and V by 5 bases; bases with no gene match: 2. The CDR3 extends over 16 amino acids. DNA of the CDR3: TGTGCCAGCAGTCCGACTAGCGGGAGGGCCTACAATGAGCAGTTCTTC. It is translated as CASSPTSGRAYNEQFF.

Points on this clone: This specimen includes other DNA sequences encoding the same CDR3. This chain connects TRBV30 to TRBJ1-3, with a possible D match to TRBD1 (5 bases). The germline V gene encodes CDR1 GTSNPN and CDR2 SVGIG (reference sequence). This CDR3 is built from 11 residues. The DNA for the CDR3 is TGTGCTTGGGGGGGTGGAAACACCATATATTTT. Its protein product is CAWGGGNTIYF.

The chain carries TRBV2 and TRBJ2-7, with 7 bases identical to TRBD1. J gave up 3 bases and V 6 bases, and 5 bases lay outside the gene matches. This CDR3 is 13 amino acids long. Germline values: CDR1 SNHLY, CDR2 FYNNEI. CDR3 amino acids: CASSQDRVYEQYF. CDR3 nucleotide sequence: TGTGCCAGCAGCCAAGACAGGGTCTACGAGCAGTACTTC.

The J gene is TRBJ2-5, the V gene TRBV5-8; 11 nucleotides line up with TRBD1. The V gene's germline CDR1 is SGHTS and CDR2 YDEGEE. CDR3 length: 16 residues. The V and J ends lost 4 bases and 2 bases, in that order; junction bases with no gene match: 7. The CDR3 coding sequence is TGTGCCAGCAGCGCTGGACAGGGGGCAATTCAAGAGACCCAGTACTTC. Encoded protein: CASSAGQGAIQETQYF.